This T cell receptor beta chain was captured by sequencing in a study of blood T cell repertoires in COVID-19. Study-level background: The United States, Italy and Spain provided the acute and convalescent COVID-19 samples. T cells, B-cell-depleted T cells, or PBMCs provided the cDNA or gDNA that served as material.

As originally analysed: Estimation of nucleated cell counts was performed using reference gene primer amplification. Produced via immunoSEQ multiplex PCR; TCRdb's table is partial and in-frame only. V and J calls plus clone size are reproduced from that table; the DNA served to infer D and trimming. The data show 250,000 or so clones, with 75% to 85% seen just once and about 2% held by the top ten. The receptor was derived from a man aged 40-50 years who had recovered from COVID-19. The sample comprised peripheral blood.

The CDR3 nucleotides are TGTGCCAGCAGCTTATCGTCGGCAGGGGGTCCCGAAAAACTGTTTTTT. This gives the protein CASSLSSAGGPEKLFF. The V call is TRBV11-2, the J call TRBJ1-4, with 7 bases matching TRBD1. Trimming cost V 2 bases and J 8 bases; bases outside gene matches: 11. Germline V lookup: CDR1 SGHAT, CDR2 FQNNGV. The CDR3 is made up of 16 amino acids.